The present T cell receptor (beta chain) was sequenced within a study of cytomegalovirus exposure and HLA in healthy donors. General observations from the study: Accurate HLA-A and HLA-B prediction from TCR beta sequences was reported for most subjects.

Primers included in the PCR were 60 Vbeta and 13 Jbeta primers. TCRdb's copy holds only in-frame clones and misses some; the assay was immunoSEQ multiplex PCR. This table has about 280,000 clones, roughly 90% appearing once. The table lists this clone with a count of one. As yet, its antigen is unknown. This CDR3 has 15 amino acids. V lost 3 bases, J lost 8 bases, and 7 bases stayed unmatched. Germline V gene sequence: CDR1 KGHSH, CDR2 LQKENI. This receptor was identified in a woman in her late teens or twenties in good health and CMV-seronegative. Sequencing was performed on PBMCs. J is TRBJ1-2 and V is TRBV18; 12 nucleotides align to TRBD1. For the CDR3, the DNA is TGTGCCAGCTCACCTCCGGGACAGGGGGCCAAGGGCTACACCTTC. Its protein is CASSPPGQGAKGYTF.